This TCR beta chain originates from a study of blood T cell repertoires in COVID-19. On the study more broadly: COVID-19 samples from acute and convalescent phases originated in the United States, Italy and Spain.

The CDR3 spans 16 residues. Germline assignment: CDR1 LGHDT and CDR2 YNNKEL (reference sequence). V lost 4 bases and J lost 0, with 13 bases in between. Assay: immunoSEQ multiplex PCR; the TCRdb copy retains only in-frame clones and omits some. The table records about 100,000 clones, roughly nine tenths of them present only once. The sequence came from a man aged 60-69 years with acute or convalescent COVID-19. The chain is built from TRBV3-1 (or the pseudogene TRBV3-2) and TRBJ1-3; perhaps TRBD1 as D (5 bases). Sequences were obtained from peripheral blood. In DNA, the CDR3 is TGTGCCAGCAGCCTCCAGGGCCCCCACTCTGGAAACACCATATATTTT. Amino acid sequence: CASSLQGPHSGNTIYF.